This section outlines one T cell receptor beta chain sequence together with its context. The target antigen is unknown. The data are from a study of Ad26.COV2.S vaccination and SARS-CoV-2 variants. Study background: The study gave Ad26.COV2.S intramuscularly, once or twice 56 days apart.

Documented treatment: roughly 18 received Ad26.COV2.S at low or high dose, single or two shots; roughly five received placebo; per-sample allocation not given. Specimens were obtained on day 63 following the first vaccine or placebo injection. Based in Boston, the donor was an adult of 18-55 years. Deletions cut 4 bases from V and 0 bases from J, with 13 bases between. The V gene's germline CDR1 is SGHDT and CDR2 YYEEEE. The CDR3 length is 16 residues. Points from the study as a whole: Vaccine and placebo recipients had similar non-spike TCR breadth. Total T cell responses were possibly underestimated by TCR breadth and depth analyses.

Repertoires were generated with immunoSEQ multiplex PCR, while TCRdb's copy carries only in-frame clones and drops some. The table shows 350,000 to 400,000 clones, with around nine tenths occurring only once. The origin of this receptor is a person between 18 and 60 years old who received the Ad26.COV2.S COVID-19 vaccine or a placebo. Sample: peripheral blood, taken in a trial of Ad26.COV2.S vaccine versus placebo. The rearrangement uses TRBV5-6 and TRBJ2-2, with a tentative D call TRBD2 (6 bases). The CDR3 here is CASSIRDSANTGELFF. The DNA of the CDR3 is TGTGCCAGCAGCATAAGGGACTCCGCGAACACCGGGGAGCTGTTTTTT.